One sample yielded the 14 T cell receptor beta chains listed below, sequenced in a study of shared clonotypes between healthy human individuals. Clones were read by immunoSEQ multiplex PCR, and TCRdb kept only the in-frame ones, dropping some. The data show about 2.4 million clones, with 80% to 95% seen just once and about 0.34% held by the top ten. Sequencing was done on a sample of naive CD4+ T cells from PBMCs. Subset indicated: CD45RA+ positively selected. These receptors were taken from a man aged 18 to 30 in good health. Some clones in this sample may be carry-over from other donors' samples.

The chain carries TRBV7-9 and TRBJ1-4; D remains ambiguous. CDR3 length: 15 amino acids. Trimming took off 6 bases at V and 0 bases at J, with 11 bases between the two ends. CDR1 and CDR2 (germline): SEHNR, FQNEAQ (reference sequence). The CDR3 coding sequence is TGTGCCAGCAGTCACAACAGAGCAACTAATGAAAAACTGTTTTTT. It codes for CASSHNRATNEKLFF.

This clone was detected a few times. CDR3 DNA sequence: TGTGCCAGCAGTTTTATGGAGACCCAGTACTTC. This gives the protein CASSFMETQYF. The chain couples TRBV28 to TRBJ2-5; D is ambiguous. The CDR3 extends over 11 amino acids. V was clipped by 3 bases and J by 5 bases, with 4 bases between them. CDR1 and CDR2 (germline): MDHEN, SYDVKM. The whole variable domain, remainder taken from reference TRBV28 and TRBJ2-5, is DVKVTQSSRYLVKRTGEKVFLECVQDMDHENMFWYRQDPGLGLRLIYFSYDVKMKEKGDIPEGYSVSREKKERFSLILESASTNQTSMYLCASSFMETQYFGPGTRLLVL.

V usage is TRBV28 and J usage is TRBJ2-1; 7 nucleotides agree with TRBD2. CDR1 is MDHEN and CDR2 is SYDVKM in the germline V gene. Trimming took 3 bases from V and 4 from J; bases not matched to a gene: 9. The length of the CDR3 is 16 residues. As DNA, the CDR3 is TGTGCCAGCAGTTTTCCCCCGCGGGAGCGGTACAATGAGCAGTTCTTC. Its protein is CASSFPPRERYNEQFF. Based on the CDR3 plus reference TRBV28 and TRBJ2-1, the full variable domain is DVKVTQSSRYLVKRTGEKVFLECVQDMDHENMFWYRQDPGLGLRLIYFSYDVKMKEKGDIPEGYSVSREKKERFSLILESASTNQTSMYLCASSFPPRERYNEQFFGPGTRLTVL.

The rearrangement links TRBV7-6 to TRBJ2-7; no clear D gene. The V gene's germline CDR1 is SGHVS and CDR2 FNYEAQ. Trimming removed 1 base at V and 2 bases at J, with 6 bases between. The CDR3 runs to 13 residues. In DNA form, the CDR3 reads TGTGCCAGCAGCTTAGACAGCCCCTACGAGCAGTACTTC. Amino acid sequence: CASSLDSPYEQYF.

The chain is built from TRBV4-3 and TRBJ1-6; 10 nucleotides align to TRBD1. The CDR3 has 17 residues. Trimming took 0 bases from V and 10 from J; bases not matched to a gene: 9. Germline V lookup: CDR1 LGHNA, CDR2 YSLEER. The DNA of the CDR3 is TGCGCCAGCAGCCAAGAGAACCCGTGGACAGGGGGGTCACCCCTCCACTTT. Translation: CASSQENPWTGGSPLHF.

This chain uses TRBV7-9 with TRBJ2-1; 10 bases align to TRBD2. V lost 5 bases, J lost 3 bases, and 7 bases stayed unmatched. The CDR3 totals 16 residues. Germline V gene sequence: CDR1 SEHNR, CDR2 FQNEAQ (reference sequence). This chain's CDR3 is CASSPLTSGNYNEQFF. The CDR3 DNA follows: TGTGCCAGCAGCCCCCTAACTAGCGGGAACTACAATGAGCAGTTCTTC. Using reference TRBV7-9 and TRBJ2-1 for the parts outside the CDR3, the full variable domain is DTGVSQNPRHKITKRGQNVTFRCDPISEHNRLYWYRQTLGQGPEFLTYFQNEAQLEKSRLLSDRFSAERPKGSFSTLEIQRTEQGDSAMYLCASSPLTSGNYNEQFFGPGTRLTVL.

The CDR3, as DNA: TGTGCCAGCGGAATCCGCGGACAGTCAAATCAGCCCCAGCATTTT. This gives the protein CASGIRGQSNQPQHF. The gene calls are TRBV28 and TRBJ1-5, with D tentatively TRBD1 (6 bases). The CDR3 extends over 15 amino acids. Trimming pared 8 bases from V and 4 bases from J, leaving 18 bases between. Germline V gives CDR1 MDHEN, CDR2 SYDVKM.

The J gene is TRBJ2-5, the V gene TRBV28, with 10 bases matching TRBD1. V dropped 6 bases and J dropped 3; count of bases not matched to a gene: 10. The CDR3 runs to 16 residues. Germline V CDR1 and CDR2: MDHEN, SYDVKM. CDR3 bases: TGTGCCAGCAGCCGGTGGGACAGGGGCCGGGAAGAGACCCAGTACTTC. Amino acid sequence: CASSRWDRGREETQYF.

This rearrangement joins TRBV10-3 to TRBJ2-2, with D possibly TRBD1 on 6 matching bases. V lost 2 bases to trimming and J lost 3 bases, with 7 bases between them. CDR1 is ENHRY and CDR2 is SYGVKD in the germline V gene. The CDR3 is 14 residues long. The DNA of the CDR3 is TGTGCCATCAGTGAGGGACAGTACACCGGGGAGCTGTTTTTT. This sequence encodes CAISEGQYTGELFF.

CDR3 in DNA: TGCGCCAGCAGCCCGGGGCTCGGTCGCATGAACACTGAAGCTTTCTTT. It specifies CASSPGLGRMNTEAFF. This sequence joins TRBV4-1 and TRBJ1-1; D might be TRBD1 (5 bases). CDR1 and CDR2 (germline): MGHRA, YSYEKL. CDR3 length: 16 amino acids. With 4 bases removed from V and 0 bases from J, the gap between germline ends came to 15 bases.

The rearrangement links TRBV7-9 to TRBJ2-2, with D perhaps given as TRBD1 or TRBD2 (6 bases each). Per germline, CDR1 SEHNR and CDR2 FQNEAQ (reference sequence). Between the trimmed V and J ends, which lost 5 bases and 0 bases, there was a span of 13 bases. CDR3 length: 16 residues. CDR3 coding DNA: TGTGCCAGCAGCCCGGGGGCCCTATCGAACACCGGGGAGCTGTTTTTT. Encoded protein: CASSPGALSNTGELFF.

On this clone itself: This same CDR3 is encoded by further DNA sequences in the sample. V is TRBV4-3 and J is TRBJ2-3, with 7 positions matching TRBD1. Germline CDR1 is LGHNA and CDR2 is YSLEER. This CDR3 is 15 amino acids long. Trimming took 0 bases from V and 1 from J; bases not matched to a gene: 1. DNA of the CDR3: TGCGCCAGCAGCCAAGAGAGGGGGCGCACAGATACGCAGTATTTT. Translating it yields CASSQERGRTDTQYF.

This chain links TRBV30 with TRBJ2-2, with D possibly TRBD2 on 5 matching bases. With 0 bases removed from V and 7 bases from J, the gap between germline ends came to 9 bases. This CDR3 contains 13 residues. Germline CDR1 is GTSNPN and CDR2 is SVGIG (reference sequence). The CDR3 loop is CAWSVGLHGELFF. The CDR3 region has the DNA TGTGCCTGGAGTGTAGGACTCCACGGGGAGCTGTTTTTT.

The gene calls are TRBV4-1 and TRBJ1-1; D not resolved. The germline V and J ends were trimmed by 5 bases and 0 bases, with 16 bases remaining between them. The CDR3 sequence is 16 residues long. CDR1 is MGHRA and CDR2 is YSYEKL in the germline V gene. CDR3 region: CASSSAPGSLNTEAFF. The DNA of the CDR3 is TGCGCCAGCAGCTCAGCCCCCGGGAGCTTGAACACTGAAGCTTTCTTT.